This T cell receptor (beta chain) came from a study of early T cells in non-severe SARS-CoV-2 infection. Findings and caveats of the study: There was a bias toward anti-spike CD8 responses in VDJdb matching, which missed private and CD4 specificities.

V lost 2 bases, J lost 10 bases, and 11 bases lay in between. The germline V gene encodes CDR1 MDHEN and CDR2 SYDVKM. This CDR3 region has 12 residues. MiXCR was run by TCRdb on the 5' RACE reads, yielding one entry per CDR3 protein. Here the sample spans 55,000 to 75,000 distinct CDR3 sequences, approximately 8% being singletons. With respect to this clonotype: Its target is unknown.

The receptor's source is an adult who was a healthcare worker with PCR-confirmed SARS-CoV-2 infection or an uninfected control (not recorded which). Sequences were obtained from whole blood. The chain is built from TRBV28 and TRBJ1-2, with D possibly being TRBD1 (5 bases). The CDR3 loop is CASSLRQGHYTF. The CDR3 DNA sequence: TGTGCCAGCAGTTTAAGGCAGGGTCACTACACCTTC.